This entry features one T cell receptor (beta chain) sequence. Its recognized antigen is unknown. No much larger clone is present one base from it, and per-base qualities are unavailable. This record comes from a study of cytomegalovirus exposure and HLA in healthy donors (dated by TCRdb to the late 2010s). The study in broad terms: An earlier analysis of several hundred of the donors reported 250 to 300 Gb of sequence data and 117 million unique TCR beta sequences obtained from 180 million or so T cells. An early release that covered about 600 HLA-typed donors contained approximately 300 gigabases of sequencing data and roughly 84 million unique TCR sequences. Of the approximately 400 genotyped donors, approximately 81% were placed in the genetic ancestry cluster associated with self-reported Caucasian donors. The study aimed to test whether cataloging public T cell receptors could reveal signatures of past pathogen exposure. The T cell repertoires of around 730 subjects were profiled by immunosequencing and related to cytomegalovirus serostatus. A separate validation cohort of approximately 120 different subjects was used in addition to the approximately 700-subject first cohort. To predict cytomegalovirus infection status, the study brought together high-throughput TCR immunosequencing, statistical association of individual TCRs with disease status, and machine learning. In a later analysis, previously published TCR beta repertoires from roughly 710 donors were re-analyzed and high-resolution HLA genotyping was added so that TCR occurrence patterns could be studied. In the later analysis, no new phenotypic data were used to find candidate immune exposures; instead, reliance was placed on TCR beta sequences and their occurrence across donors. An earlier analysis of approximately 500 of the donors applied high-throughput TCR beta sequencing to assess whether each TCR beta V gene segment acted as functional or pseudogenic. Alongside the repertoire data, information on donor age, sex, ethnicity and CMV serostatus was compiled. A later genetic analysis used genome-wide SNP genotypes for about 55% of the 666 donors, treating that subset as a discovery cohort. All discovery cohort repertoires had been generated on a single sequencing platform. Both class I and class II loci were covered by HLA typing, at four-digit resolution. The number of donors typed differed by locus, with roughly 629-640 for A, B, C, DRB1 and DQB1, 522 for DQA1, some 570 for DPA1, and some 450 for DPB1. Several DR-DQ haplotypes were treated as single units for association and clustering because of strong linkage in the cohort. On average, around 200,000 unique TCR beta nucleotide sequences were sequenced per donor among fewer than 500 genotyped donors of the cohort, with 15% to 20% of those sequences being non-productive.

Overall study outcomes, separate from this receptor: Because the 87-base-pair reads could not distinguish some IMGT-functional V segments, including TRBV6-2 and TRBV6-3, those segments were excluded. Correlated functional status among segregating V segments might be attributable to linkage disequilibrium, but an unknown experimental factor could not be ruled out. An association between a missense DCLRE1C variant and V-gene and J-gene trimming of TCR beta chains was found in a later genetic analysis and replicated in an independent cohort. This cohort had only TCR beta chains sequenced, and the lack of alpha or paired-chain data limited which features could be detected. A cluster of highly shared sequence variants was judged likely to represent a technical artifact of the sequencing pipeline. Compared with the 666-donor mean, donors in an Asian-associated ancestry cluster had fewer N-insertions in productive TCRs, according to a later genetic analysis. A further reported finding was that TCR beta sequences accurately predicted the HLA-A and HLA-B alleles for most subjects in the first cohort. In an earlier analysis of a few hundred of the donors, most TCR beta V segments were observed in productive rearrangements about 90% or about 30% of the time, broadly matching IMGT annotations. Specific HLA alleles were associated with 16,951 TCR beta sequences at a false discovery rate of 0.05 in a later analysis. According to a later analysis, most CMV-associated TCR beta chains appeared to be HLA-restricted, and the HLA associations seemed to be driven largely by CMV exposure. Immune exposure information for the cohort was limited to CMV serostatus. It was suggested by the authors that the approach could potentially be generalized to other disease states and immunological phenotypes. Compared with equally common non-associated chains, HLA-associated TCR beta chains in a later analysis were more clonally expanded and had lower generation probabilities. Sequencing depth was assumed to be roughly uniform across donors in the presence/absence analyses, though that assumption may not hold. The study listed 150 to 200 TCR beta chains as associated with cytomegalovirus. Approximately 18 rarely observed V segments, including chromosome 9 orphons, were excluded from the earlier analysis of several hundred of the donors because counts were too low. When HLA alleles, especially DR and DQ, strongly co-occurred, TCR associations were difficult to assign to individual alleles. Cytomegalovirus status was reported to be diagnosed by the classifier with high specificity and sensitivity in both the original and validation cohorts. According to a later analysis, TCR association rates differed among HLA loci, with DRB1 alleles showing the most associated TCRs and HLA-C alleles showing the fewest. Most TCR sequences were observed very rarely across donors, whereas some public TCRs were present in many individuals. Because some donors lacked HLA typing at each locus, the association tests relied only on the typed subset. In a later analysis, several top co-occurrence clusters were reported to appear linked to parvovirus B19, influenza, CMV and Epstein-Barr virus. A few of the identified cytomegalovirus-associated TCR beta chains were confirmed in vitro to be specific for cytomegalovirus antigens.

CDR3 length: 13 amino acids, cysteine to phenylalanine. Only the CDR3 region is kept as DNA, spanning 39 bases read in frame from base 1. Between the V and J ends, shortened by 4 bases and 3 bases respectively, the junction contains 8 bases. The germline V gene provides CDR1 MNHNS and CDR2 SASEGT. Library preparation employed the immunoSEQ multiplex PCR assay. For the multiplex PCR, a mixture combining 60 forward primers for TCR Vbeta segments and 13 reverse primers for TCR Jbeta segments was used. Amplification of the CDR3 region of rearranged TCR beta genes was performed with a multiplex PCR assay on genomic DNA. Amplified TCR beta libraries were sequenced as 87-base-pair reads on the Illumina HiSeq System. The authors' pipeline ran thus. A later analysis counted some 80 million unique TCR beta chains across the 666 repertoires, and some 12 million of these chains were shared by at least two donors. Raw reads were error-corrected and collapsed into unique sequences with a nearest-neighbor algorithm that merged closely related sequences to remove PCR and sequencing errors. To assign V, D and J gene segments, CDR3 sequences were aligned to IMGT reference sequences. For a sequence to be retained, at least a six-nucleotide match to both a V gene segment and a J gene segment was required. A rearrangement was called productive if the CDR3 had no stop codons and remained in frame with V and J, and every other rearrangement was called non-productive. CDR3 was defined by IMGT convention, running from the second conserved V-encoded cysteine to the conserved J-encoded phenylalanine. Sequences without an unambiguous match to a single V gene segment were excluded from the earlier analysis of 450 to 750 of the donors. An earlier analysis of almost 600 of the donors classified V segments as functional when productive rearrangements were above 56.7% and as segregating when the standard deviation between donors was above 5%. To diagnose cytomegalovirus status from the catalog of TCR beta chain sequences, a statistical classification framework was built. In a later analysis, TCR nucleotide sequences were compared against IMGT/GENE-DB human TR gene sequences so that V and J genes could be assigned. Using the TCRdist pipeline, a later analysis assigned CDR3 sequences along with most-parsimonious VDJ recombination scenarios. In a later analysis, each TCR beta chain was defined by its CDR3 amino acid sequence together with its V-gene family, and reads lacking a unique V-gene family were excluded. To address suspected cross-contamination and a sequencing artifact, a later analysis removed several hundred highly shared, low-generation-probability nucleotide sequences. In a later analysis, a clonal expansion index for each public chain was calculated from normalized within-repertoire ranks of inferred template counts. A later analysis computed generation probabilities with a VDJ recombination model fitted to out-of-frame rearrangements, and checked the results against IGoR. In a later analysis, hypergeometric tests were used to score TCR-TCR, TCR-HLA and TCR-CMV co-occurrence, with a repertoire-size bias correction applied to TCR pairs. In a later analysis, false discovery rates were estimated by permuting HLA or CMV assignments 20 times. In a later analysis, co-occurring TCRs were grouped with DBSCAN, and TCRdist sequence similarity was added when clustering was performed within HLA-allele-positive subsets. Repertoires with fewer than 30,000 or more than 120,000 public chains were left out of co-occurrence clustering, as were five repertoires with anomalous nucleotide sharing. TCRdb mirrors the immuneACCESS table, restricted to in-frame sequences. Some clones are absent from its copies; in checked studies, under half trace to an unresolved V gene, and the reason for the others is unknown. That table gives V, J and clone size, and the DNA gave D and trimming. The sample includes 200,000 to 250,000 clones, with around 86% observed a single time. The biggest ten clones account for about 10% of the sample.

The cohort was made up of 666 healthy bone marrow donors. Cohort members were all nominally healthy when sampled, although unrecorded immune exposures were likely present. The donor tested CMV seropositive and was one of the 289 seropositive cohort members. A peripheral blood sample was provided by each donor, and peripheral blood mononuclear cells were used for TCR beta sequencing. Genomic DNA was extracted from the blood cell samples with the Qiagen DNeasy Blood Extraction Kit. In this chain, TRBV6-1 is recombined with TRBJ2-3; matching of 5 bases hints at TRBD2 as the D gene. The TCR sequence derives from a woman aged 50 to 65 in good health and CMV-seropositive. The sample taken for sequencing was PBMCs. This receptor carries the CDR3 CASSGTRTDTQYF. Read as DNA, the sequence is TGTGCCAGCAGTGGTACTAGGACAGATACGCAGTATTTT.